Below are 15 T cell receptor beta chains sequenced from a single sample in a study of beta chain features in type 1 diabetes listed by TCRdb under 2018. Libraries were made using the immunoSEQ multiplex PCR assay. All of the isolated RNA was reverse transcribed with the High Capacity cDNA Reverse Transcription Kit, so expressed TCRB transcripts were sequenced. The immuneACCESS repertoire file appears here via TCRdb, limited to in-frame rearrangements. These files lack a portion of the clones; in checked studies, under half of the deficit traces to unresolved V genes, and the cause of the others is not known. This sample comprises 300,000 to 400,000 clones, around 12% of them detected only once. Roughly 0.015% of the sample lies in the top ten. The sequencing sample was made of naive CD4+ T cells from blood. Read against the paper, the sample's cell subset or site label means: true naive CD4+ T cells. The receptors stem from a man aged 18 to 29 in good health.

This clone was detected only a few times. J is TRBJ1-5 and V is TRBV28; TRBD1 matches 8 bases. Per the germline V gene, CDR1 is MDHEN and CDR2 is SYDVKM. The trim removed 5 bases at V and 4 bases at J, leaving 7 bases unmatched. The CDR3 is made up of 15 amino acids. The CDR3 DNA follows: TGTGCCAGCAGTCTACCCACAGGGGGAAATCAGCCCCAGCATTTT. Residues: CASSLPTGGNQPQHF.

In this sample, this clone turned up a few times. J is TRBJ2-1 and V is TRBV20-1; D ambiguous. Germline-derived CDR1 and CDR2 are DFQATT and SNEGSKA (reference sequence). The CDR3 is made up of 11 amino acids. Trimming took off 4 bases at V and 3 bases at J, with 4 bases between the two ends. CDR3 coding DNA: TGCAGTGCTAAGCGCTACAATGAGCAGTTCTTC. It specifies CSAKRYNEQFF.

V is TRBV7-3 and J is TRBJ1-3; TRBD1 matches 7 bases. J gave up 2 bases and V 1 base, and 2 bases lay outside the gene matches. Germline CDR1 reads SGHTA; CDR2 reads FQGTGA. The CDR3 runs to 15 residues. The CDR3 loop is CASSLIGGAGNTIYF. The CDR3 DNA reads as TGTGCCAGCAGCTTAATAGGGGGCGCTGGAAACACCATATATTTT.

The sample holds a few counts of this clone. CDR3 sequence reads: CASSRLREVGTGELFF. The CDR3 coding sequence is TGTGCCAGCAGCCGTCTGAGGGAGGTCGGAACCGGGGAGCTGTTTTTT. This chain connects TRBV7-2 to TRBJ2-2, with D perhaps matching TRBD2 (6 bases). Per the germline V gene, CDR1 is SGHTA and CDR2 is FQGNSA. This CDR3 contains 16 residues. Trimming removed 5 bases from V and 5 bases from J, with 18 bases in between.

This clone came up a few times. The V and J genes are TRBV7-9 and TRBJ1-1; 8 bases fit TRBD1. Germline CDR1 and CDR2: SEHNR and FQNEAQ (reference sequence). The CDR3 has 15 amino acids. The trim removed 5 bases at V and 1 base at J, leaving 6 bases unmatched. The CDR3 coding sequence is TGTGCCAGCAGCGCGCGACAGGGGACGAACACTGAAGCTTTCTTT. This sequence encodes CASSARQGTNTEAFF.

This sequence joins TRBV6-5 and TRBJ2-7; the match to TRBD1 covers 7 bases. The CDR3 contains 15 residues. The V and J ends lost 0 bases and 3 bases, in that order; junction bases with no gene match: 5. CDR1 MNHEY and CDR2 SVGAGI come from the germline V gene. DNA for the CDR3: TGTGCCAGCAGTTACTCGAGGACAGGACTCTACGAGCAGTACTTC. Translation gives CASSYSRTGLYEQYF.

Only a few counts were recorded for this clone. This chain joins TRBV7-2 and TRBJ1-1; D possibly corresponds to TRBD1 (6 bases). Trimming cost V 5 bases and J 2 bases, with 9 bases left between them. Germline assignment: CDR1 SGHTA and CDR2 FQGNSA. This CDR3 is built from 13 residues. The CDR3 loop reads CASSNRANTEAFF. CDR3 DNA: TGTGCCAGCAGCAACAGGGCTAACACTGAAGCTTTCTTT.

The sample holds a few counts of this clone. The V and J genes are TRBV19 and TRBJ1-2; 7 bases map to TRBD1. Unmatched junction bases numbered 3, after V lost 6 bases and J lost 2 bases. This CDR3 comprises 13 residues. CDR1 is LNHDA and CDR2 is SQIVND in the germline V gene (reference sequence). Written as DNA, the CDR3 is TGTGCCAGTAGAACACAGGGGAACTATGGCTACACCTTC. Residues: CASRTQGNYGYTF.

The rearrangement uses TRBV25-1 and TRBJ2-1; 7 bases match TRBD2. After removal of 1 base from V and 4 bases from J, the junction contained 1 base not matched to a gene. Germline-derived CDR1 and CDR2 are MGHDK and SYGVNS. The CDR3 covers 14 residues. DNA of the CDR3: TGTGCCAGCAGTGAATCGGGGGGTTACAATGAGCAGTTCTTC. Translation gives CASSESGGYNEQFF.

The chain couples TRBV28 to TRBJ2-1; 7 nucleotides line up with TRBD1. CDR3 length: 14 amino acids. CDR1 is MDHEN and CDR2 is SYDVKM in the germline V gene. J was trimmed by 6 bases and V by 5 bases; bases with no gene match: 7. The CDR3 loop reads CASSGRQGTNEQFF. The CDR3, as DNA: TGTGCCAGCAGTGGGCGACAGGGAACCAATGAGCAGTTCTTC.

This chain joins TRBV4-3 and TRBJ2-3; TRBD2 is a possible D gene (6 bases). This CDR3 has 17 residues. Germline lookup yields CDR1 LGHNA and CDR2 YSLEER. The V end was cut by 4 bases, the J end by 0 bases, with 17 bases between. This CDR3 is CASSPNPVGGSTDTQYF. The CDR3 nucleotides are TGCGCCAGCAGCCCAAATCCAGTTGGGGGGAGCACAGATACGCAGTATTTT.

The rearrangement joins TRBV7-2 to TRBJ2-3, with 11 nucleotides matching TRBD2. The CDR3 runs 15 residues. Germline-derived CDR1 and CDR2 are SGHTA and FQGNSA. Losses at the gene ends were 5 bases for V and 3 bases for J; bases not matched to a gene: 4. This CDR3 reads CASSPGTSGTDTQYF. In DNA, the CDR3 is TGTGCCAGCAGCCCCGGGACTAGCGGAACAGATACGCAGTATTTT.

The chain is built from TRBV4-1 and TRBJ2-1, with D tentatively TRBD2 (6 bases). Germline CDR1 reads MGHRA; CDR2 reads YSYEKL. This CDR3 spans 16 amino acids. Trimming removed 2 bases at V and 0 bases at J, with 11 bases between. The CDR3 DNA reads as TGCGCCAGCAGCCAACCGGGGGAGAGCTCCTACAATGAGCAGTTCTTC. Residues: CASSQPGESSYNEQFF.

The CDR3 spells CASSPLAGWGTDTQYF. The DNA of the CDR3 is TGTGCCAGCTCACCGCTAGCGGGTTGGGGCACAGATACGCAGTATTTT. The rearrangement links TRBV18 to TRBJ2-3, with TRBD2 identical over 8 bases. Trimming took 3 bases from V and 1 from J; bases not matched to a gene: 6. Germline V gene data show CDR1 as KGHSH and CDR2 as LQKENI. The CDR3 runs 16 residues. Variable domain in full (rest from reference TRBV18 and TRBJ2-3): NAGVMQNPRHLVRRRGQEARLRCSPMKGHSHVYWYRQLPEEGLKFMVYLQKENIIDESGMPKERFSAEFPKEGPSILRIQQVVRGDSAAYFCASSPLAGWGTDTQYFGPGTRLTVL.

The chain recombines TRBV5-1 with TRBJ1-1; perhaps TRBD1 as D (6 bases). The V end lost 4 bases, the J end lost 1 base, and 17 bases lay between the germline ends. This CDR3 spans 16 amino acids. CDR1 and CDR2 from the germline V gene are SGHRS and YFSETQ. The CDR3 here is CASSGTSNTRNTEAFF. The DNA for the CDR3 is TGCGCCAGCAGCGGGACATCCAATACACGGAACACTGAAGCTTTCTTT.